This T cell receptor (beta chain) was found in a study of neurological immune-mediated disorders. CDR3 length equals 19 residues. J was trimmed by 7 bases and V by 4 bases; bases with no gene match: 19. Germline V gene data show CDR1 as SGHKS and CDR2 as YYEKEE (reference sequence). Each sorted-subset library came from some 980,000 CD4+ or CD8+ T cells. This clonotype was detected many times. Its antigen is unidentified. The team produced cDNA through 5'RACE using 10-nucleotide random UMIs. From the 5' RACE reads, TCRdb called clonotypes with MiXCR, one entry per CDR3 protein. The sample consists of about 50,000 distinct CDR3 sequences, about 5% of them appearing once. Study observations and caveats: Phylogenetic grouping put 18 of 34 multiple sclerosis patients' repertoires into one related-CDR3 cluster, a possible signature. Clinical features showed no association with the multiple sclerosis repertoire cluster, and MRI features showed none either.

Material for sequencing was CD4+ T cells from blood. The chain links TRBV5-5 to TRBJ2-3; 12 bases line up with TRBD2. The TCR originated in a woman between 18 and 29 years old with multiple sclerosis. The chain's CDR3 is CASSRGQFELAGGPNTQYF. The CDR3 region has the DNA TGTGCCAGCAGCCGGGGACAGTTTGAGCTAGCGGGGGGGCCGAATACGCAGTATTTT. The whole variable domain, filled in from reference TRBV5-5 and TRBJ2-3, reads DAGVTQSPTHLIKTRGQQVTLRCSPISGHKSVSWYQQVLGQGPQFIFQYYEKEERGRGNFPDRFSARQFPNYSSELNVNALLLGDSALYLCASSRGQFELAGGPNTQYFGPGTRLTVL.